A selection of T cell receptor beta chains follows, all from one sample in a study of blood T cell repertoires in COVID-19. Profiling relied on immunoSEQ multiplex PCR, and the TCRdb table lists in-frame clones only, not all of them. The repertoire includes about 35,000 clones, about 87% of them detected once, and roughly 44% sits in the top ten. Sequencing was carried out using peripheral blood. Receptors were obtained from a human donor in a cohort sampled during active COVID-19. Each CDR3 is given with its conserved first and last residue. A D gene is named only where the DNA matches it firmly. Size values are once, few and many counts, or a class for expanded clones, and some rows have none.

. . TRBJ2-1 TRBV6-5 CASTPTYNEQFF TGTGCCAGCACCCCTACCTACAATGAGCAGTTCTTC
. . TRBJ2-1 TRBV9 CASSAYSRSYNEQFF TGTGCCAGCAGCGCCTACTCTAGGTCCTACAATGAGCAGTTCTTC
. . TRBJ1-1 TRBV18 CASSPEAMNTEAFF TGTGCCAGCTCACCAGAGGCGATGAACACTGAAGCTTTCTTT
TRBD1 . TRBJ2-3 TRBV12-5 CASGAGTGIVNTQYF TGTGCTAGTGGTGCCGGGACAGGGATAGTAAATACGCAGTATTTT
. once TRBJ2-3 TRBV5-1 CASRDPAGSDTQYF TGCGCCAGCAGGGACCCGGCGGGTTCGGATACGCAGTATTTT
TRBD1 . TRBJ2-5 TRBV28 CASTSGQGVQETQYF TGTGCCAGCACTTCTGGACAGGGGGTTCAAGAGACCCAGTACTTC
. . TRBJ2-5 TRBV5-5 CASRNAGAGETQYF TGTGCCAGCAGAAATGCGGGGGCCGGGGAGACCCAGTACTTC
. . TRBJ2-7 TRBV7-5 CVRSFLPGQGPYEQYF TGTGTCAGAAGCTTTCTACCGGGACAGGGACCCTACGAGCAGTACTTC
. . TRBJ2-3 TRBV18 CASSLSTDTQYF TGTGCCAGCTCACTAAGCACAGATACGCAGTATTTT
TRBD2 . TRBJ2-1 TRBV7-8 CASSPPLAANEQFF TGTGCCAGCAGCCCCCCTCTAGCGGCCAATGAGCAGTTCTTC
TRBD1 . TRBJ2-2 TRBV7-3 CASSSTGDTGELFF TGTGCCAGCAGCTCGACAGGGGACACCGGGGAGCTGTTTTTT